A selection of T cell receptor beta chains follows, all from one sample in a study of radiation and T cells in renal cell carcinoma. The data were produced by immunoSEQ multiplex PCR, yet TCRdb's version contains in-frame clones alone and is incomplete. The repertoire consists of about 130,000 clones, with about 88% occurring once and the leading ten covering around 12%. The starting material was blood, obtained from a patient whose treatment included radiotherapy and nephrectomy. The receptors here all came from a woman in her 50s with renal cell carcinoma. CDR3s include the opening cysteine and the closing phenylalanine or tryptophan. A D gene is named only where the DNA matches it firmly. Some rows mark clone size as missing; the rest say once, few, many or name a class of expanded clone.

V: TRBV7-2
size: -
J: TRBJ2-7
D: -
DNA: TGTGCCAGCAGCTTAGACAGGTACTCCTACGAGCAGTACTTC
CDR3: CASSLDRYSYEQYF

V: TRBV7-6
size: -
J: TRBJ1-4
D: -
DNA: TGTGCCAGCAGCTTAGGGACAGCCTATCCGAATGAAAAACTGTTTTTT
CDR3: CASSLGTAYPNEKLFF

V: TRBV28
size: -
J: TRBJ2-3
D: TRBD1
DNA: TGTGCCAGCAGTTTTTCCCCCACAGGGGGCACAGATACGCAGTATTTT
CDR3: CASSFSPTGGTDTQYF

V: TRBV7-2
size: few
J: TRBJ2-1
D: -
DNA: TGTGCCAGCAGGTGGGACTCGAGCTCCTACAATGAGCAGTTCTTC
CDR3: CASRWDSSSYNEQFF

V: TRBV6-5
size: -
J: TRBJ2-1
D: -
DNA: TGTGCCAGCAGTTATTCTCTCTCCTACAATGAGCAGTTCTTC
CDR3: CASSYSLSYNEQFF

V: TRBV6-1
size: -
J: TRBJ2-1
D: TRBD1
DNA: TGTGCCACCAGGACAGGGAACTACAATGAGCAGTTCTTC
CDR3: CATRTGNYNEQFF

V: TRBV9
size: -
J: TRBJ2-5
D: TRBD1
DNA: TGTGCCAGCAGCCCGACGACAGGGATGGGCGCCGAGACCCAGTACTTC
CDR3: CASSPTTGMGAETQYF

V: TRBV4-3
size: -
J: TRBJ2-3
D: TRBD2
DNA: TGCGCCAGCAGCCAAGATTTAACTAGCGGGGGGTACTACCTAGATACGCAGTATTTT
CDR3: CASSQDLTSGGYYLDTQYF

V: TRBV6-1
size: -
J: TRBJ2-4
D: -
DNA: TGTGCCAGCAGTGAAGCGCGCGCCAGGGGAGGAGGAAACATTCAGTACTTC
CDR3: CASSEARARGGGNIQYF

V: TRBV14
size: -
J: TRBJ1-4
D: -
DNA: TGTGCCAGCAGCCGGGAGTCTGAAAAACTGTTTTTT
CDR3: CASSRESEKLFF

V: TRBV7-9
size: -
J: TRBJ1-4
D: TRBD1
DNA: TGTGCCAGCAGCTCCAACAGGGGCTCGTACGAAAAACTGTTTTTT
CDR3: CASSSNRGSYEKLFF

V: TRBV5-4
size: -
J: TRBJ2-3
D: -
DNA: TGTGCCAGCAGCTTGGTAAATCGGGAGACAGATACGCAGTATTTT
CDR3: CASSLVNRETDTQYF

V: TRBV7-9
size: -
J: TRBJ2-1
D: -
DNA: TGTGCCAGCAGCTTAGATTTGGTGCGGGCGACTTACAATGAGCAGTTCTTC
CDR3: CASSLDLVRATYNEQFF

V: TRBV5-6
size: -
J: TRBJ2-6
D: -
DNA: TGTGCCAGCAGCCCGTATGGGTACGGGCAGGGGGCCAACGTCCTGACTTTC
CDR3: CASSPYGYGQGANVLTF